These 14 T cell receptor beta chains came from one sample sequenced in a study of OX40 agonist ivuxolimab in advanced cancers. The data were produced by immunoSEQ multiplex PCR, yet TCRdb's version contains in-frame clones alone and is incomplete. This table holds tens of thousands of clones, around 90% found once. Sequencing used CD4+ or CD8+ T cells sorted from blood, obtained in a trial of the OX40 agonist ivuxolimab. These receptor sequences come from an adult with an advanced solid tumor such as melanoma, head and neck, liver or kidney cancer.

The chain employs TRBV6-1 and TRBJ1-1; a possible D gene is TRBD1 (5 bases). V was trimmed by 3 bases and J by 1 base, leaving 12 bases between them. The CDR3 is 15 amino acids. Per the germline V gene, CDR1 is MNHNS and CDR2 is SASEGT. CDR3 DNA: TGTGCCAGCAGTGAGAGGGACGGGGCGAACACTGAAGCTTTCTTT. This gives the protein CASSERDGANTEAFF.

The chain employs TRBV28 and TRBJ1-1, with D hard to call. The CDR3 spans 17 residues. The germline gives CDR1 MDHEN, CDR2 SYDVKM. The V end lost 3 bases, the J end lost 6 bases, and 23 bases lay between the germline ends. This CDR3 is CASSFLRPPAHPSEAFF. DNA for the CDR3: TGTGCCAGCAGTTTCTTAAGGCCCCCAGCCCATCCGTCTGAAGCTTTCTTT.

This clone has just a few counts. CDR3 sequence (DNA): TGTGCCAGTAAGACAGCGGGTGGCTACACCTTC. Translation: CASKTAGGYTF. V usage is TRBV19 and J usage is TRBJ1-2; the D gene is possibly TRBD1 (5 bases). The CDR3 length is 11 residues. The germline V gene encodes CDR1 LNHDA and CDR2 SQIVND (reference sequence). The V and J ends lost 7 bases and 7 bases respectively, with 10 bases between them.

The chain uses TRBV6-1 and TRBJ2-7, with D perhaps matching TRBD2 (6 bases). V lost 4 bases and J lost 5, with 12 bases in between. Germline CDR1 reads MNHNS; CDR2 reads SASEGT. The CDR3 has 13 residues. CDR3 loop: CASSGGDRHEQYF. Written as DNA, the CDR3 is TGTGCCAGCAGTGGCGGGGACCGCCACGAGCAGTACTTC.

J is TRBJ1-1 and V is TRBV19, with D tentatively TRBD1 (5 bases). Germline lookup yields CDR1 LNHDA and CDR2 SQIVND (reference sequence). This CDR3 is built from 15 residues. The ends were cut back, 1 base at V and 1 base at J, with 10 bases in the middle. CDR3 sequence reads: CASSIGPGRNTEAFF. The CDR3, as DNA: TGTGCCAGTAGTATAGGCCCGGGACGGAACACTGAAGCTTTCTTT. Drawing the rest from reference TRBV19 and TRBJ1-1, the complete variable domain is DGGITQSPKYLFRKEGQNVTLSCEQNLNHDAMYWYRQDPGQGLRLIYYSQIVNDFQKGDIAEGYSVSREKKESFPLTVTSAQKNPTAFYLCASSIGPGRNTEAFFGQGTRLTVV.

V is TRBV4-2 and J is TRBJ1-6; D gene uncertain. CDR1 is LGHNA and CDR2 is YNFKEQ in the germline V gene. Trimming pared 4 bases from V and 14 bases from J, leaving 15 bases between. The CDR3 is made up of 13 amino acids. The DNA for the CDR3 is TGTGCCAGCAGCCCCCAGGTTGGGGTCACCCTCCACTTT. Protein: CASSPQVGVTLHF.

The chain's CDR3 is CASSIGLAGGRETQYF. DNA of the CDR3: TGTGCCAGCAGCATAGGACTAGCGGGGGGCCGGGAGACCCAGTACTTC. The chain is built from TRBV7-7 and TRBJ2-5; 14 bases map to TRBD2. J gave up 5 bases and V 5 bases, and 7 bases lay outside the gene matches. Germline V gene lookup returns CDR1 SSHAT and CDR2 FNYEAQ (reference sequence). The CDR3 has 16 residues.

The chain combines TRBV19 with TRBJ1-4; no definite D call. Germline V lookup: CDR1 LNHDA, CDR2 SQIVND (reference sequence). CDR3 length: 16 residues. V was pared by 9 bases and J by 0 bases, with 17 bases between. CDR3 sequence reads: CASFDGSFATNEKLFF. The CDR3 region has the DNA TGTGCCAGCTTCGACGGATCCTTTGCAACTAATGAAAAACTGTTTTTT.

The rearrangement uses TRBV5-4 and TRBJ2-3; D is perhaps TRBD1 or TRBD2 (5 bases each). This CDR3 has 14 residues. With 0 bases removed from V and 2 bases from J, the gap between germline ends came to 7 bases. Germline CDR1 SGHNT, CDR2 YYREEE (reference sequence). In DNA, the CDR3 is TGTGCCAGCAGCTTGGAGGGACCCACAGATACGCAGTATTTT. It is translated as CASSLEGPTDTQYF.

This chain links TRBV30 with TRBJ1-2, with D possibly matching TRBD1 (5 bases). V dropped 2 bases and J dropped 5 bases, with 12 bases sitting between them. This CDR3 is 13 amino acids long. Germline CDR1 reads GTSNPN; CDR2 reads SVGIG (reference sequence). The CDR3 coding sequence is TGTGCCTGGAGTAGACAGAGTTCTTATGGCTACACCTTC. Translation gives CAWSRQSSYGYTF.

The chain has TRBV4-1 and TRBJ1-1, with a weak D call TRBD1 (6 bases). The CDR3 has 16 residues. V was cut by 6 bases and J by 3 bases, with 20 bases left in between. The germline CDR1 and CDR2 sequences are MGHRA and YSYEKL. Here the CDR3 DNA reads TGCGCCAGCAGAGACGATAAGACAGGCGGGTACACTGAAGCTTTCTTT. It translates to CASRDDKTGGYTEAFF.

This CDR3 is CASSSLPGQGTEAFF. CDR3 nucleotide sequence: TGTGCCAGCAGCTCACTTCCGGGACAGGGCACTGAAGCTTTCTTT. The gene calls are TRBV9 and TRBJ1-1; TRBD1 aligns across 9 bases. The J segment lost 4 bases and the V segment lost 4 bases, leaving 8 bases of the junction unmatched. CDR1 is SGDLS, CDR2 YYNGEE, per germline. This CDR3 is 15 amino acids long.

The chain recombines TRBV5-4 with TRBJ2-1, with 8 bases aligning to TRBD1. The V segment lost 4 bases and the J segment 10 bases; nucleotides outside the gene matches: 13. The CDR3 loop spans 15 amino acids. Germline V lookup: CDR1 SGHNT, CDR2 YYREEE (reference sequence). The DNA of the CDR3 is TGTGCCAGCAGCGCCCGGGACAGGTACCTCGGGGAGCAGTTCTTC. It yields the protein CASSARDRYLGEQFF.

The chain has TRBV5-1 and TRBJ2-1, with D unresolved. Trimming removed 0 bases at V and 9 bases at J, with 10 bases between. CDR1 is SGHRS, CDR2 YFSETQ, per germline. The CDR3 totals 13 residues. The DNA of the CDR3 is TGCGCCAGCAGCTTGGCTGGGTTGGTTGAGCAGTTCTTC. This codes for CASSLAGLVEQFF.